The rows below give T cell receptor beta chains drawn from one sample of a study of PD-L1 blockade in urothelial cancer. The table came from immunoSEQ multiplex PCR; TCRdb's copy has only in-frame clones and leaves some out. Of some 120,000 clones listed, approximately 84% are singletons. The source was PBMCs, collected around atezolizumab (anti-PD-L1) treatment. Receptors were obtained from a man aged 50 to 60 with urothelial cancer. CDR3s include the opening cysteine and the closing phenylalanine or tryptophan. Each record gives: V gene, J gene, D gene, clone size, CDR3 protein, CDR3 DNA. A D gene is named only where the DNA matches it firmly. For some rows the clone size is stated as once, few or many, or as a class when expanded; others skip it.

v_gene: TRBV7-9; j_gene: TRBJ2-1; d_gene: TRBD2; abundance: .; CDR3aa: CASRLREDYNEQFF; CDR3nt: TGTGCCAGCAGGCTACGGGAGGATTACAATGAGCAGTTCTTC
v_gene: TRBV27; j_gene: TRBJ2-3; d_gene: TRBD2; abundance: .; CDR3aa: CASSLPPPLAGTDTQYF; CDR3nt: TGTGCCAGCAGTTTACCCCCCCCACTAGCGGGTACAGATACGCAGTATTTT
v_gene: TRBV4-1; j_gene: TRBJ2-1; d_gene: .; abundance: .; CDR3aa: CASSPFPLAEGSSYNEQFF; CDR3nt: TGCGCCAGCAGCCCCTTCCCTCTGGCGGAAGGGAGCTCCTACAATGAGCAGTTCTTC
v_gene: TRBV28; j_gene: TRBJ1-2; d_gene: .; abundance: .; CDR3aa: CASRRDNYGYTF; CDR3nt: TGTGCCAGCAGGCGGGACAACTATGGCTACACCTTC
v_gene: TRBV7-9; j_gene: TRBJ1-3; d_gene: .; abundance: few; CDR3aa: CASSPGRVLGNTIYF; CDR3nt: TGTGCCAGCAGCCCTGGCAGGGTCCTTGGAAACACCATATATTTT
v_gene: TRBV7-2; j_gene: TRBJ1-2; d_gene: .; abundance: .; CDR3aa: CASSLEARGNYGYTF; CDR3nt: TGTGCCAGCAGCTTAGAGGCCAGGGGCAACTATGGCTACACCTTC
v_gene: TRBV9; j_gene: TRBJ1-4; d_gene: .; abundance: .; CDR3aa: CASSARGQFNEKLFF; CDR3nt: TGTGCCAGCAGCGCTAGAGGACAGTTTAATGAAAAACTGTTTTTT
v_gene: TRBV5-6; j_gene: TRBJ1-2; d_gene: .; abundance: .; CDR3aa: CASSFVLGYTF; CDR3nt: TGTGCCAGCAGCTTTGTACTTGGCTACACCTTC
v_gene: TRBV9; j_gene: TRBJ2-1; d_gene: .; abundance: .; CDR3aa: CASSVDSGLYNEQFF; CDR3nt: TGTGCCAGCAGCGTAGATAGCGGACTTTACAATGAGCAGTTCTTC
v_gene: TRBV28; j_gene: TRBJ1-1; d_gene: .; abundance: .; CDR3aa: CASSPEAETEAFF; CDR3nt: TGTGCCAGCAGTCCAGAGGCAGAGACTGAAGCTTTCTTT
v_gene: TRBV6-1; j_gene: TRBJ1-2; d_gene: TRBD1; abundance: .; CDR3aa: CASRTGGRGNYGYTF; CDR3nt: TGTGCCAGCCGGACAGGAGGAAGGGGAAACTATGGCTACACCTTC
v_gene: TRBV7-3; j_gene: TRBJ2-3; d_gene: TRBD2; abundance: .; CDR3aa: CASSYGLDSDTQYF; CDR3nt: TGTGCCAGCAGCTACGGACTAGATTCAGATACGCAGTATTTT
v_gene: TRBV15; j_gene: TRBJ2-1; d_gene: TRBD1; abundance: .; CDR3aa: CATSRAGRGRGFEQFF; CDR3nt: TGTGCCACCAGCAGAGCGGGCAGGGGGCGCGGGTTTGAGCAGTTCTTC
v_gene: TRBV5-1; j_gene: TRBJ2-2; d_gene: .; abundance: .; CDR3aa: CASSFASRNTGELFF; CDR3nt: TGCGCCAGCAGCTTCGCCTCGAGAAACACCGGGGAGCTGTTTTTT
v_gene: TRBV11-2; j_gene: TRBJ1-2; d_gene: .; abundance: few; CDR3aa: CASSADRIHGYTF; CDR3nt: TGTGCCAGCAGCGCTGACAGAATCCATGGCTACACCTTC
v_gene: TRBV28; j_gene: TRBJ2-7; d_gene: TRBD1; abundance: .; CDR3aa: CASRPGTGGDEQYF; CDR3nt: TGTGCCAGCAGGCCCGGGACAGGGGGTGACGAGCAGTACTTC
v_gene: TRBV9; j_gene: TRBJ2-1; d_gene: TRBD2; abundance: .; CDR3aa: CASSSGGRANEQFF; CDR3nt: TGTGCCAGCAGTTCCGGCGGGAGGGCCAATGAGCAGTTCTTC
v_gene: TRBV14; j_gene: TRBJ2-3; d_gene: TRBD2; abundance: .; CDR3aa: CASSQGGLAGPLDTQYF; CDR3nt: TGTGCCAGCAGCCAAGGCGGGCTAGCGGGTCCCCTAGATACGCAGTATTTT
v_gene: TRBV6-4; j_gene: TRBJ2-5; d_gene: .; abundance: .; CDR3aa: CASNLALRETQYF; CDR3nt: TGTGCCAGCAACCTAGCTTTGAGGGAGACCCAGTACTTC
v_gene: TRBV5-1; j_gene: TRBJ1-2; d_gene: .; abundance: .; CDR3aa: CASRSGRGNYGYTF; CDR3nt: TGCGCCAGCAGATCTGGCAGGGGAAACTATGGCTACACCTTC